The 14 T cell receptor beta chains below all came from one sample that was sequenced in a study of T-cell reconstitution after alpha-beta-depleted transplantation in children. Unique molecular identifiers were incorporated into the prepared TCRbeta library. TCRdb independently ran MiXCR on the PCR reads; one entry per CDR3 protein. The sample lists 500,000 to 600,000 distinct CDR3 sequences; 25% to 30% were seen once. Source: PBMCs, taken before TCRalphabeta/CD19-depleted stem cell transplant. These receptors came from a boy less than two years old with Wiskott-Aldrich syndrome, due to receive a stem cell transplant.

The V and J genes are TRBV10-3 and TRBJ2-1; D possibly uses TRBD1 or TRBD2 (6 bases each). Germline CDR1 ENHRY, CDR2 SYGVKD. The CDR3 covers 15 residues. Trimming shortened V by 6 bases and J by 8 bases, and 20 bases separated the two germline ends. CDR3: CAIRPGGGGGDEQFF. Here the CDR3 DNA reads TGTGCCATCAGGCCCGGAGGGGGAGGAGGGGATGAGCAGTTCTTC.

This clonotype has more than one count but fewer than ten. This rearrangement joins TRBV25-1 to TRBJ2-7; tentative D call: TRBD2 (5 bases). The CDR3 extends over 15 amino acids. V lost 2 bases and J 6 bases, leaving 17 bases between the germline ends. From germline, CDR1 is MGHDK and CDR2 SYGVNS. The CDR3 sequence: CASSESLASGSEQYF. In nucleotides, the CDR3 is TGTGCCAGCAGTGAAAGCCTAGCTTCGGGGTCCGAGCAGTACTTC.

The chain employs TRBV20-1 and TRBJ2-1; 9 nucleotides match TRBD2. The germline V gene has CDR1 DFQATT and CDR2 SNEGSKA (reference sequence). The V gene end was trimmed by 6 bases and the J gene end by 0 bases; junction bases not matched to a gene: 6. The CDR3 runs 15 residues. The CDR3 coding sequence is TGCAGTGCAATTAGCGGGAGTATCTCCTACAATGAGCAGTTCTTC. Amino acids: CSAISGSISYNEQFF.

The rearrangement uses TRBV20-1 and TRBJ1-2, with TRBD1 identical over 9 bases. Germline V gives CDR1 DFQATT, CDR2 SNEGSKA (reference sequence). Trimming cost V 1 base and J 5 bases; bases outside gene matches: 8. The CDR3 totals 15 residues. This CDR3 is CSARARDREIYGYTF. In DNA form, the CDR3 reads TGCAGTGCTAGAGCCCGGGACAGGGAGATTTATGGCTACACCTTC.

This clonotype has a handful of counts. V gene TRBV6-1 combines with J gene TRBJ1-2; 9 bases are a match to TRBD1. Looked up from germline, CDR1 is MNHNS and CDR2 is SASEGT. V lost 8 bases and J lost 5; bases outside the gene matches: 6. The CDR3 spans 13 residues. The CDR3 bases are TGTGCCAGCCTCGGGACAGGGCAATATGGCTACACCTTC. Protein: CASLGTGQYGYTF.

This clonotype was counted only a few times. V usage is TRBV12-3 or TRBV12-4 and J usage is TRBJ2-2; 11 nucleotides align to TRBD2. The junction had 3 bases not matched to a gene; V was cut back by 5 bases and J by 1 base. CDR3 length: 16 residues. In nucleotides, the CDR3 is TGTGCCAGCAGTAGGGGGACTAGCGGGAACACCGGGGAGCTGTTTTTT. This codes for CASSRGTSGNTGELFF.

The chain recombines TRBV5-1 with TRBJ2-7; 9 nucleotides agree with TRBD1. The CDR3 totals 15 residues. The germline CDR1 and CDR2 sequences are SGHRS and YFSETQ. V was clipped by 4 bases and J by 3 bases; unmatched bases: 8. In DNA, the CDR3 is TGCGCCAGCAGCGAACCGGGACAGGGAGGCTACGAGCAGTACTTC. As protein: CASSEPGQGGYEQYF.

The chain is built from TRBV7-9 and TRBJ2-1; 7 nucleotides agree with TRBD2. V was clipped by 5 bases and J by 7 bases; unmatched bases: 11. The germline V gene has CDR1 SEHNR and CDR2 FQNEAQ (reference sequence). This CDR3 is 15 amino acids long. CDR3 residues: CASSRGAGAGNEQFF. The CDR3 bases are TGTGCCAGCAGCCGAGGTGCGGGAGCGGGAAATGAGCAGTTCTTC. Full variable domain (outside the CDR3, taken from reference TRBV7-9 and TRBJ2-1): DTGVSQNPRHKITKRGQNVTFRCDPISEHNRLYWYRQTLGQGPEFLTYFQNEAQLEKSRLLSDRFSAERPKGSFSTLEIQRTEQGDSAMYLCASSRGAGAGNEQFFGPGTRLTVL.

The gene calls are TRBV27 and TRBJ2-3, with a possible D match to TRBD2 (6 bases). CDR1 is MNHEY and CDR2 is SMNVEV in the germline V gene (reference sequence). Trimming took off 3 bases at V and 2 bases at J, with 15 bases between the two ends. CDR3 size: 16 residues. CDR3 loop: CASSFSRRGYTDTQYF. DNA of the CDR3: TGTGCCAGCAGTTTTTCCAGGCGGGGATACACAGATACGCAGTATTTT.

This chain's CDR3 is CASSGTSGRVDEQFF. CDR3 sequence (DNA): TGTGCCAGCAGCGGGACTAGCGGGAGGGTCGATGAGCAGTTCTTC. The V and J genes are TRBV7-6 and TRBJ2-1, with 16 positions matching TRBD2. Germline values: CDR1 SGHVS, CDR2 FNYEAQ. There are 15 residues in the CDR3. J was trimmed by 8 bases and V by 5 bases; bases with no gene match: 3.

The chain carries TRBV10-3 and TRBJ2-1; TRBD2 matches 12 bases. The CDR3 sequence is 19 residues long. CDR1 ENHRY and CDR2 SYGVKD come from the germline V gene. The V gene end was trimmed by 6 bases and the J gene end by 0 bases; junction bases not matched to a gene: 12. DNA for the CDR3: TGTGCCATCAGCGCCGGGACTAGCGGGTTGTTGAGCTCCTACAATGAGCAGTTCTTC. Protein: CAISAGTSGLLSSYNEQFF.

Concerning this clonotype itself: This clone may be a read error of a much larger clone one base away. The chain uses TRBV6-1 and TRBJ2-2, with D unclear. The CDR3 runs 11 residues. V lost 6 bases and J 4 bases, leaving 3 bases between the germline ends. The germline gives CDR1 MNHNS, CDR2 SASEGT. The CDR3 nucleotides are TGTGCCAGCAGGTTCACCGGGGAGCTGTTTTTT. Translating it yields CASRFTGELFF.

The V and J genes are TRBV6-1 and TRBJ2-7; the match to TRBD2 covers 8 bases. This CDR3 is built from 15 residues. V dropped 6 bases and J dropped 2; count of bases not matched to a gene: 9. The germline V gene has CDR1 MNHNS and CDR2 SASEGT. CDR3 in amino acids: CASRTIAGTAYEQYF. CDR3 nucleotides: TGTGCCAGCAGAACAATAGCGGGAACCGCCTACGAGCAGTACTTC.

The chain joins TRBV12-3 or TRBV12-4 to TRBJ1-5; the D gene is possibly TRBD1 (5 bases). This CDR3 comprises 15 residues. V dropped 4 bases and J dropped 7 bases, with 17 bases sitting between them. The CDR3 region is CASSSSGQGQQPQHF. The CDR3 DNA is TGTGCCAGCAGTTCCAGCGGGCAGGGCCAACAGCCCCAGCATTTT.